The 3 T cell receptor beta chains in this list originate from one sample, sequenced in a study of blood T cell repertoires in COVID-19 (dated by TCRdb to 2018 to 2020). The library relied on the immunoSEQ multiplex PCR assay. Not all clones reach the TCRdb copy of this immuneACCESS table, which keeps in-frame sequences only. Checked studies attribute under half of the gap to unresolved V genes and leave the rest unexplained. This sample lists some 47,000 clones; around 84% were detected once. The ten largest clones take up around two fifths of the sample. Sequencing was performed on peripheral blood. Every receptor here comes from a human donor in a cohort sampled during active COVID-19.

V usage is TRBV6-2 or TRBV6-3 and J usage is TRBJ1-5; D remains ambiguous. The V end was cut by 3 bases, the J end by 6 bases, with 12 bases between. From germline, CDR1 is MNHEY and CDR2 SVGEGT. There are 14 residues in the CDR3. CDR3 coding DNA: TGTGCCAGCAGTTATTCCCGGCGGTTTCAGCCCCAGCATTTT. Encoded protein: CASSYSRRFQPQHF.

The CDR3 DNA is TGCGCCAGCAGCCCCCGACCGGAGGGTAAGATTGGGGCTTTCTTT. Translation: CASSPRPEGKIGAFF. The V and J genes are TRBV5-1 and TRBJ1-1; D is unresolved. The CDR3 runs 15 residues. Germline assignment: CDR1 SGHRS and CDR2 YFSETQ. The V end was cut by 4 bases, the J end by 11 bases, with 24 bases between.

This chain connects TRBV7-9 to TRBJ1-4; D ambiguous. Trimming removed 5 bases at V and 6 bases at J, with 10 bases between. This CDR3 has 13 amino acids. The V gene's germline CDR1 is SEHNR and CDR2 FQNEAQ (reference sequence). CDR3: CASSITRDEKLFF. The DNA for the CDR3 is TGTGCCAGCAGCATCACACGGGATGAAAAACTGTTTTTT.